The 11 T cell receptor beta chains listed next were all sequenced from one sample in a study of read filtering for tumor transcriptome and immune sequencing. This library used about 400 ng RNA and molecular barcoded adaptors spanning alpha/delta and beta/gamma chains. TCRdb reprocessed the reads with MiXCR, giving one entry per CDR3 protein. This sample carries around 29,000 distinct CDR3 sequences, around 14% of them seen once, and the ten largest clones take about 45%. Sequencing was performed on a population of CD138-negative cells sorted from bone marrow. The source of these receptors is a donor older than 35 with multiple myeloma.

Note on this clonotype: A read error may explain this, as a much larger clone is one base away. Likely a read error: the CDR3 ends without its conserved phenylalanine or tryptophan. The V gene is TRBV7-8, the J gene TRBJ2-5, with TRBD2 matching over 9 bases. V lost 6 bases and J lost 0; bases outside the gene matches: 11. This CDR3 region has 17 residues. Germline V gene lookup returns CDR1 SGHVS and CDR2 FQNEAQ. The CDR3 here is CASRLARLAVYQETQYL. The DNA of the CDR3 is TGTGCCAGCAGACTGGCACGACTAGCGGTGTACCAAGAGACCCAGTACCTC.

J is TRBJ2-5 and V is TRBV29-1; D tentatively fits TRBD1 or TRBD2 (6 bases each). The CDR3 runs 13 residues. The V and J ends lost 4 bases and 4 bases respectively, with 13 bases between them. Looked up from germline, CDR1 is SQVTM and CDR2 is ANQGSEA. In nucleotides, the CDR3 is TGCAGCGTTGTTAGGGGGGCGGGAGAGACCCAGTACTTC. Translating it yields CSVVRGAGETQYF.

The table lists this clonotype with many counts. This chain connects TRBV2 to TRBJ2-1, with 9 bases matching TRBD2. V lost 4 bases, J lost 3 bases, and 1 base stayed unmatched. The germline V gene encodes CDR1 SNHLY and CDR2 FYNNEI. The CDR3 is made up of 14 amino acids. The chain's CDR3 is CASSASGNYNEQFF. The CDR3 bases are TGTGCCAGCAGTGCTAGCGGGAACTACAATGAGCAGTTCTTC.

This clonotype was counted at least ten times. The chain joins TRBV19 to TRBJ2-1; TRBD2 aligns across 12 bases. V lost 6 bases, J lost 0 bases, and 9 bases stayed unmatched. This CDR3 spans 18 amino acids. Germline CDR1 is LNHDA and CDR2 is SQIVND (reference sequence). CDR3 sequence reads: CASRPGLAGLSSYNEQFF. CDR3 in DNA: TGTGCCAGTAGACCGGGACTAGCGGGTCTAAGCTCCTACAATGAGCAGTTCTTC.

The chain's CDR3 is CASRLDRVSYEQYF. The CDR3 DNA reads as TGTGCCAGCAGATTGGACAGGGTTAGCTACGAGCAGTACTTC. V and J are TRBV2 and TRBJ2-7; TRBD1 matches at 8 bases. V lost 6 bases and J lost 3; bases outside the gene matches: 7. Per germline, CDR1 SNHLY and CDR2 FYNNEI. CDR3 size: 14 residues.

In this sample, this clonotype turned up many times. The rearrangement links TRBV25-1 to TRBJ2-3; possible D gene TRBD1, 6 bases. The CDR3 consists of 18 residues. Germline V lookup: CDR1 MGHDK, CDR2 SYGVNS. V dropped 2 bases and J dropped 1 base, with 19 bases sitting between them. The CDR3 protein is CASSENTQRGGGTDTQYF. CDR3 in DNA: TGTGCCAGCAGTGAAAATACCCAAAGAGGGGGAGGCACAGATACGCAGTATTTT. The full variable domain, its missing parts supplied by reference TRBV25-1 and TRBJ2-3, is EADIYQTPRYLVIGTGKKITLECSQTMGHDKMYWYQQDPGMELHLIHYSYGVNSTEKGDLSSESTVSRIRTEHFPLTLESARPSHTSQYLCASSENTQRGGGTDTQYFGPGTRLTVL.

This clonotype has at least ten counts. The chain joins TRBV27 to TRBJ2-5; no clear D. Deletions cut 5 bases from V and 7 bases from J, with 17 bases between. Germline assignment: CDR1 MNHEY and CDR2 SMNVEV (reference sequence). The CDR3 spans 14 residues. In nucleotides, the CDR3 is TGTGCCAGCAGTCCCGAGCGCCAACCAGGGACCCAGTACTTC. It is translated as CASSPERQPGTQYF.

Turning to this clonotype: This may stem from a read error, because a much larger clone lies one nucleotide away. The chain combines TRBV6-4 with TRBJ2-1, with TRBD2 as a possible D gene (6 bases). Germline V CDR1 and CDR2: MRHNA, SNTAGT. V was clipped by 2 bases and J by 1 base, with 9 bases between them. The CDR3 is 15 amino acids. DNA for the CDR3: TGTGCCAGCAGTGACAGGACTACATCCTACAATGAGCAGTTCTTC. Translating gives CASSDRTTSYNEQFF.

This clonotype has ten or more counts. This sequence joins TRBV4-2 and TRBJ2-5, with TRBD2 identical over 12 bases. The V gene's germline CDR1 is LGHNA and CDR2 YNFKEQ. The CDR3 has 17 amino acids. V was clipped by 5 bases and J by 2 bases; unmatched bases: 9. The CDR3 protein is CASSKPGLAGTQETQYF. As DNA, the CDR3 is TGTGCCAGCAGCAAACCGGGACTAGCGGGTACACAAGAGACCCAGTACTTC.

With respect to this clonotype: One base away lies a much larger clone, so this may be a sequencing read error. The chain has TRBV7-9 and TRBJ2-4, with D uncertain. CDR1 is SEHNR, CDR2 FQNEAQ, per germline (reference sequence). The CDR3 is 16 residues long. Trimming cost V 5 bases and J 8 bases, with 22 bases left between them. In nucleotides, the CDR3 is TGTGCCAGCAGCGCACTTGATGAGTTAGGCCGGGACATTCAGTACTTC. It yields the protein CASSALDELGRDIQYF.

This clonotype appeared many times. The chain joins TRBV7-8 to TRBJ2-5; tentatively, D is TRBD2 (6 bases). This CDR3 region has 16 residues. Germline V CDR1 and CDR2: SGHVS, FQNEAQ. The V end was cut by 2 bases, the J end by 2 bases, with 15 bases between. CDR3 bases: TGTGCCAGCAGCTTATCGCGGGACGGACGACAAGAGACCCAGTACTTC. Its translation is CASSLSRDGRQETQYF.